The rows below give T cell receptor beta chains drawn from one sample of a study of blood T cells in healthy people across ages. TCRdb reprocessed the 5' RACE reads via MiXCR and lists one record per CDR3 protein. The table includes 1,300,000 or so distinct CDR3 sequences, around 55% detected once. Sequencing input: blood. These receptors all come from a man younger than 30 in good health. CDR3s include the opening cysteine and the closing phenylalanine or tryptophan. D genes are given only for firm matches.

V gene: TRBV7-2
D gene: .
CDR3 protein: CASTLGSRRETQYF

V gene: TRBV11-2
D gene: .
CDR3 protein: CASSLGDAGELFF

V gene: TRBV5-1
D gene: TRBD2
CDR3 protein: CASSLETSGTTDTQYF

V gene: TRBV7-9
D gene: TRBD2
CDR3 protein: CASSFVAGGPNNGQFF

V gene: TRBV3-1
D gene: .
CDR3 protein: CASSPSQGAEQETQYF

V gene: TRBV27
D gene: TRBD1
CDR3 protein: CASSSGQGHPSNYGYTF

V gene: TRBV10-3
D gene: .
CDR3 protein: CAISEGVGNQPQHF

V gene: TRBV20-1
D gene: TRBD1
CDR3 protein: CSAPHGTGDQPQHF

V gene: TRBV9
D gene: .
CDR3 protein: CASSPGTTLSRTF

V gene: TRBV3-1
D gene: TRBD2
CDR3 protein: CAAGTSGRGEQFF

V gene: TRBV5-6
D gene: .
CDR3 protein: CASSGPNTGELFF

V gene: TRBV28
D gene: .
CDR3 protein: CASAYRPLDTEAFF

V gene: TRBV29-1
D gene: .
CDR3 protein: CSVWGGELFF

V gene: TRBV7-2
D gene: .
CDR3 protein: CASSSPGVGLGANVLTF

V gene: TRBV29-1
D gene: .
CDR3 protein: CSVEYGQESEQYF

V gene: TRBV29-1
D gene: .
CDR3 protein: CSVEPGRGSYTF

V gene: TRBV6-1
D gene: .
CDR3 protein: CASSYSRAQYF

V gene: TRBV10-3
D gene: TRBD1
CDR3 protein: CAISESDRDHGELFF

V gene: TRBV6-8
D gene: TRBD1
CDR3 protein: CASRADRGHLNSPLHF

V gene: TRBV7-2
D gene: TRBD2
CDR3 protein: CASSLEAGLYEQYF

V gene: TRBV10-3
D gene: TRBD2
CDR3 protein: CAISGLAGGYNEQYF

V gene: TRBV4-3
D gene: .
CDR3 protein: CASSQGSADTEAFF